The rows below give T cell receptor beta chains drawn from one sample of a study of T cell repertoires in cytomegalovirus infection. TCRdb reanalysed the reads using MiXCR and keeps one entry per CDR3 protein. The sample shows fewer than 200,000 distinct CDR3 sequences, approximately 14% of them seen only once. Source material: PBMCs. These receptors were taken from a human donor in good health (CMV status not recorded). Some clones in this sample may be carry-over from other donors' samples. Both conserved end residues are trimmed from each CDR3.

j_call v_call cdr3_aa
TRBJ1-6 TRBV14 ASSHPYSGRSSYNSPLH
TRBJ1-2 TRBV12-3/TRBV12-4 ASSSGAGLRGYT
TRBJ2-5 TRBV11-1 ASSLRGPTSQETQY
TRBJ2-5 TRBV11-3 ASSQNKAGQETQY
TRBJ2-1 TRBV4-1 ASSQDWGSSYNEQF
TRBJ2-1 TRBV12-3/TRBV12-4 ASTSGTILYNNEEF
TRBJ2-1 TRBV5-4 ASSWGQGGSYNEQF
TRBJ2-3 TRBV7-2 ASRPTSGITDTQY
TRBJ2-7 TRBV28 ASSRTGGFKQY
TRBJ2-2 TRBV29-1 SAGTSPNTGELF
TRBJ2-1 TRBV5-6 ASSFWDLQYNEQF
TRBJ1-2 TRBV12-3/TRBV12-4 ASSNDRDYGYT
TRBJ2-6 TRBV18 ASSPTTGGSGANVLT
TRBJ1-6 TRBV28 ASRPLGARNSPLH
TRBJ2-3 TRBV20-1 SARDPGQGRDTQY
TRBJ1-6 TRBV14 ASSHLRDRGRGSPLH
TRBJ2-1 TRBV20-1 SARDASERYNEQF
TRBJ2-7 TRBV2 ASKGSYEQY
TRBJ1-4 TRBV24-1 ATSDSPGQGFGKLF
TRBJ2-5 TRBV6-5 ASSRGQGKETQY
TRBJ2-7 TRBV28 ASIPGTTSYEQY
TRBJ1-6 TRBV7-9 ASSLGGNLH
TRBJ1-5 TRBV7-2 ASSRESGGNQPQH
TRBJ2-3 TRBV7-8 ASNRAGEYTQY
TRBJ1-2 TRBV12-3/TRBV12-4 ASSFWGVPNYGYT
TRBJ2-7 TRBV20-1 SARPPSGRPYEQY
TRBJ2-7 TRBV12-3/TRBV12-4 ASSPPVPSSYEQY
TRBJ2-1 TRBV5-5 ASSLEDRFNNEQF
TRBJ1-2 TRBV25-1 ASSAGYGYT